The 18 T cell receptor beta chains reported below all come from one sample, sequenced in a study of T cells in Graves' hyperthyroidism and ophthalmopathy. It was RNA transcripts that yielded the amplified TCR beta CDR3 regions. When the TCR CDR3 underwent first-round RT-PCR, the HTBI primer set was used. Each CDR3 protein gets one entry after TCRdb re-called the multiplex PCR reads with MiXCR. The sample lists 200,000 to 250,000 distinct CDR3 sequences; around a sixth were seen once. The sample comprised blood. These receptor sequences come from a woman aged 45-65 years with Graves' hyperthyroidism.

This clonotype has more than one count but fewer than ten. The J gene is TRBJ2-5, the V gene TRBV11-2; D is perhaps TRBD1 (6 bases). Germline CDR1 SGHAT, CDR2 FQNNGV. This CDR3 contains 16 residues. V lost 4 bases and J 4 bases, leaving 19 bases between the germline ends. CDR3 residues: CASSSYDRRIGETQYF. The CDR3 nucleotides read TGTGCCAGCAGCTCCTACGACAGGAGGATCGGAGAGACCCAGTACTTC. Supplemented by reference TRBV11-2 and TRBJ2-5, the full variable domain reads EAGVAQSPRYKIIEKRQSVAFWCNPISGHATLYWYQQILGQGPKLLIQFQNNGVVDDSQLPKDRFSAERLKGVDSTLKIQPAKLEDSAVYLCASSSYDRRIGETQYFGPGTRLLVL.

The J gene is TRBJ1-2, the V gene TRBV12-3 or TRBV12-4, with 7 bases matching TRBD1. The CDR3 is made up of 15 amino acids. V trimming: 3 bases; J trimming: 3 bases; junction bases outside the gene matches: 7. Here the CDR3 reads CASSFRGRPDYGYTF. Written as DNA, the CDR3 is TGTGCCAGCAGTTTTAGGGGGCGCCCAGACTATGGCTACACCTTC.

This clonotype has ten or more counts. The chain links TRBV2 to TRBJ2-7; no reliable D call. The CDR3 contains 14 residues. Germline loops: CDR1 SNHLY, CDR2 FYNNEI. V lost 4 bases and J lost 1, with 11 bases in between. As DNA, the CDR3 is TGTGCCAGCAGTGGCCTCCGTGGGTCCTACGAGCAGTACTTC. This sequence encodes CASSGLRGSYEQYF.

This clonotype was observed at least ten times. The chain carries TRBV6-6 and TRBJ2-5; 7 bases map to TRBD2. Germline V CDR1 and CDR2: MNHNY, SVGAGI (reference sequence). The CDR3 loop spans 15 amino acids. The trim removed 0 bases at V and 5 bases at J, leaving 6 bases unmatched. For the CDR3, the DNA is TGTGCCAGCAGTTACTCGGGAGGGCCGGGGGAGACCCAGTACTTC. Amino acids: CASSYSGGPGETQYF.

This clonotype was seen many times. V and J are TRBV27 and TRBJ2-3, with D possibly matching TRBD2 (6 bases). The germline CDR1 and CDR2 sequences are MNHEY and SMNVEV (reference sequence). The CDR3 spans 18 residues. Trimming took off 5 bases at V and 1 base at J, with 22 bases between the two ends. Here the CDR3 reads CASSRKRPGEGGTDTQYF. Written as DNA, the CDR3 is TGTGCCAGCAGTCGTAAACGCCCGGGGGAAGGGGGCACAGATACGCAGTATTTT.

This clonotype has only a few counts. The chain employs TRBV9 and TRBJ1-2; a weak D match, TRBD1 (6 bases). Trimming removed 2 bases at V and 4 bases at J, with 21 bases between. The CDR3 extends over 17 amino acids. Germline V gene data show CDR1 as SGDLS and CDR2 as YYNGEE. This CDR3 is CASSVGVDGLDSYGYTF. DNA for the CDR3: TGTGCCAGCAGCGTGGGGGTAGATGGTCTGGACAGCTATGGCTACACCTTC.

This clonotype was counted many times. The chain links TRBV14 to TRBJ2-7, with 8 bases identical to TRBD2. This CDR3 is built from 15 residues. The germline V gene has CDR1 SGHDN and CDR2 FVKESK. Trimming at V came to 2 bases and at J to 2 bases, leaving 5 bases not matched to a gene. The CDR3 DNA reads TGTGCCAGCAGCCAATCCGGACTAGCACCCTACGAGCAGTACTTC. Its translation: CASSQSGLAPYEQYF.

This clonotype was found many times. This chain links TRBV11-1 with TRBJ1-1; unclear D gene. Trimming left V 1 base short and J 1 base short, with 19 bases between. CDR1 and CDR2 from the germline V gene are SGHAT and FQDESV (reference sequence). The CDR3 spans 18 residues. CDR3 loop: CASSLGMSWGTPNTEAFF. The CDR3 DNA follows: TGTGCCAGCAGCTTAGGTATGTCTTGGGGAACCCCGAACACTGAAGCTTTCTTT.

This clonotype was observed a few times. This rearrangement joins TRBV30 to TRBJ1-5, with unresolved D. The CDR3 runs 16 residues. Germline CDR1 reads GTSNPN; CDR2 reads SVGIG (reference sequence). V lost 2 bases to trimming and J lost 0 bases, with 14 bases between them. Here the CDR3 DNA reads TGTGCCTGGAGTCCGGTCACAAGTTATAGCAATCAGCCCCAGCATTTT. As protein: CAWSPVTSYSNQPQHF.

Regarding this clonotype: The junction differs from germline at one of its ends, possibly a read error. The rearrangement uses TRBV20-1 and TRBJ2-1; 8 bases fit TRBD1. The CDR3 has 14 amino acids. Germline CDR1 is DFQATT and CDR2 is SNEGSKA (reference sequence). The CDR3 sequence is CNAYRDRNDNEQFF. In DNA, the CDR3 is TGCAATGCTTACCGGGACAGGAATGACAATGAGCAGTTCTTC.

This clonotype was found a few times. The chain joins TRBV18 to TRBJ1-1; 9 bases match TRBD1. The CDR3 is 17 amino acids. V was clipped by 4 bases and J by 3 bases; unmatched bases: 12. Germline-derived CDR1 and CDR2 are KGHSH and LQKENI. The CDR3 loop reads CASSLSWDREVYTEAFF. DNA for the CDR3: TGTGCCAGCTCACTCTCCTGGGACAGGGAGGTTTACACTGAAGCTTTCTTT.

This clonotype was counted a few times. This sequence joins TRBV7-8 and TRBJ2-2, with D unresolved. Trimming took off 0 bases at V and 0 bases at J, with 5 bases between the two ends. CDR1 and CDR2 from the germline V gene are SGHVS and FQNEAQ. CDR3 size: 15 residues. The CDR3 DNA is TGTGCCAGCAGCTTAGCGTCGGCGAACACCGGGGAGCTGTTTTTT. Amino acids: CASSLASANTGELFF.

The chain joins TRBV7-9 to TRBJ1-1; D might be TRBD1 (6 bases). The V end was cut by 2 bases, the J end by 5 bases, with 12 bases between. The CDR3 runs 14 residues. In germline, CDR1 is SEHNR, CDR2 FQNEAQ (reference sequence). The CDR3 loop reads CASSLFGGLTEAFF. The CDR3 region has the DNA TGTGCCAGCAGCTTATTTGGGGGGCTGACTGAAGCTTTCTTT.

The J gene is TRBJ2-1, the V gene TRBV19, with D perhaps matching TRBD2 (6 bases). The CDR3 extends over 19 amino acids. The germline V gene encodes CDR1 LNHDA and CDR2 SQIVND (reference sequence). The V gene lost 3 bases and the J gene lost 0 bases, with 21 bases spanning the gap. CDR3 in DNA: TGTGCCAGTAGTATCAAAACTTACTCGACTAGAGGCTCCTACAATGAGCAGTTCTTC. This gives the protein CASSIKTYSTRGSYNEQFF.

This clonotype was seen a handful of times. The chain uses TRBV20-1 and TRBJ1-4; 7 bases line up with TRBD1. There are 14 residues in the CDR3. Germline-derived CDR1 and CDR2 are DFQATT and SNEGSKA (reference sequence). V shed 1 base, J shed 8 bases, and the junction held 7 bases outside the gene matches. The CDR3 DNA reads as TGCAGTGCTAGAGGAACCTCAGGGGGGGAAAAACTGTTTTTT. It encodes CSARGTSGGEKLFF.

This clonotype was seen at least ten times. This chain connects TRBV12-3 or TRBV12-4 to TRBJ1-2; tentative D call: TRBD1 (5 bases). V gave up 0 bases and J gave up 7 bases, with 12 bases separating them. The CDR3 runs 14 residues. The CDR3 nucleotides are TGTGCCAGCAGTTTAGCGCGAGGGGCGAGTGGCTACACCTTC. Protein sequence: CASSLARGASGYTF.

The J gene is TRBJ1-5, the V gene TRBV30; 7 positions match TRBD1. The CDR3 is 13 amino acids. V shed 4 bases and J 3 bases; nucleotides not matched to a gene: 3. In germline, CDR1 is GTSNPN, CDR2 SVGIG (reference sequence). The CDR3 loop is CAWKGQHNQPQHF. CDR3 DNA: TGTGCCTGGAAGGGACAGCACAATCAGCCCCAGCATTTT. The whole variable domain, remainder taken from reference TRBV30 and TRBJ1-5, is SQTIHQWPATLVQPVGSPLSLECTVEGTSNPNLYWYRQAAGRGLQLLFYSVGIGQISSEVPQNLSASRPQDRQFILSSKKLLLSDSGFYLCAWKGQHNQPQHFGDGTRLSIL.

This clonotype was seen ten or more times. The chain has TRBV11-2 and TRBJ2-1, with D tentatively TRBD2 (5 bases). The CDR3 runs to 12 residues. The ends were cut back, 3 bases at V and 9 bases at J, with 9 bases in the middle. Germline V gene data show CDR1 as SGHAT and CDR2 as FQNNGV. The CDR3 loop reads CASSLGELEQFF. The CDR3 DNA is TGTGCCAGCAGCTTGGGAGAGCTTGAGCAGTTCTTC.